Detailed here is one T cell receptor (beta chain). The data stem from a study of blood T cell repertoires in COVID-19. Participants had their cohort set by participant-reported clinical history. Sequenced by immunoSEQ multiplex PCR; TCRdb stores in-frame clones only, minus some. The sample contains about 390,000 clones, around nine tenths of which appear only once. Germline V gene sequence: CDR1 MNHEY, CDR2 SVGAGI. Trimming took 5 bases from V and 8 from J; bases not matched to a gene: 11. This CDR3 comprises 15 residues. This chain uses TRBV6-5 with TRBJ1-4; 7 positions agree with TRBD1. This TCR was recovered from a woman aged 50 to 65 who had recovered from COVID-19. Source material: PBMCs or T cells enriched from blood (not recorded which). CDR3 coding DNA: TGTGCCAGCAGTCGTACAGGGGCCCCAACGGAAAAACTGTTTTTT. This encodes CASSRTGAPTEKLFF.